Presented here are 10 T cell receptor beta chains from one specimen sequenced in a study of shared T cell receptors in the human thymus. Generated by immunoSEQ multiplex PCR, the TCRdb table keeps only in-frame clones and is missing some. The repertoire has 640,000 or so clones, 87% of them found once; the top ten carry just under 0.0095%. These data also featured in a second study, about human thymus T cells.

Input material: thymocytes. The receptor source for this set is a boy under two years old with a congenital heart defect.

The genes are TRBV5-4 and TRBJ1-1; TRBD1 agrees at 8 bases. The CDR3 is 14 residues long. Trimming at V came to 4 bases and at J to 4 bases, leaving 6 bases not matched to a gene. The germline V gene has CDR1 SGHNT and CDR2 YYREEE (reference sequence). The CDR3 spells CASSPRTGRTEAFF. CDR3 in DNA: TGTGCCAGCAGCCCCCGGACAGGGCGCACTGAAGCTTTCTTT.

In this sample, this clone turned up a few times. V usage is TRBV19 and J usage is TRBJ1-1; D is ambiguous. CDR1 LNHDA and CDR2 SQIVND come from the germline V gene (reference sequence). CDR3 length: 13 amino acids. V lost 10 bases, J lost 1 base, and 13 bases lay in between. CDR3 DNA sequence: TGTGCCACCAAGCCTGGTGGGAACACTGAAGCTTTCTTT. The encoded protein is CATKPGGNTEAFF.

The rearrangement joins TRBV4-3 to TRBJ2-7; TRBD2 is a possible D gene (6 bases). In germline, CDR1 is LGHNA, CDR2 YSLEER. This CDR3 region has 14 residues. V was pared by 2 bases and J by 3 bases, with 11 bases between. The CDR3 coding sequence is TGCGCCAGCAGCCAACGGGACGGGGGCTACGAGCAGTACTTC. It codes for CASSQRDGGYEQYF.

The rearrangement uses TRBV6-4 and TRBJ1-2, with D possibly TRBD1 on 6 matching bases. Trimming took off 2 bases at V and 7 bases at J, with 11 bases between the two ends. The CDR3 sequence is 13 residues long. The germline V gene has CDR1 MRHNA and CDR2 SNTAGT. CDR3: CASSDRAGAGYTF. The CDR3 DNA reads TGTGCCAGCAGTGACCGGGCAGGGGCTGGCTACACCTTC.

V usage is TRBV19 and J usage is TRBJ1-2, with D possibly TRBD1 on 5 matching bases. In germline, CDR1 is LNHDA, CDR2 SQIVND (reference sequence). V lost 5 bases to trimming and J lost 7 bases, with 20 bases between them. The CDR3 runs to 15 residues. The CDR3 loop is CASSPGLTLGVGYTF. In nucleotides, the CDR3 is TGTGCCAGTAGTCCCGGACTAACTCTAGGGGTTGGCTACACCTTC.

CDR3 DNA sequence: TGTGCCAGCAGCCAAGCGCACCCGGGACAGGGGCACAATGAGCAGTTCTTC. Translating it yields CASSQAHPGQGHNEQFF. The chain uses TRBV14 and TRBJ2-1, with TRBD1 identical over 10 bases. Trimming at V came to 1 base and at J to 5 bases, leaving 8 bases not matched to a gene. The CDR3 extends over 17 amino acids. Germline V gene sequence: CDR1 SGHDN, CDR2 FVKESK.

The genes are TRBV4-1 and TRBJ2-2, with a tentative D call TRBD1 (5 bases). Trimming cost V 2 bases and J 4 bases, with 11 bases left between them. The CDR3 is 15 residues long. CDR1 MGHRA and CDR2 YSYEKL come from the germline V gene. The DNA for the CDR3 is TGCGCCAGCAGCCAAAAGGGGCCCTTCACCGGGGAGCTGTTTTTT. Amino acid sequence: CASSQKGPFTGELFF.

V gene TRBV21-1 combines with J gene TRBJ2-1; TRBD1, as called in the table, went unchecked against the DNA. TRBV21-1 is a recognized pseudogene. The CDR3 sequence is 15 residues long. CDR3: CASSKGDRRVNEQFF. CDR3 in DNA: TGTGCCAGCAGCAAAGGGGACAGGCGGGTAAATGAGCAGTTCTTC.

This sequence joins TRBV5-1 and TRBJ2-7; 7 nucleotides agree with TRBD1. Germline values: CDR1 SGHRS, CDR2 YFSETQ. This CDR3 comprises 15 residues. With 4 bases clipped from V and 2 bases from J, the junction kept 9 bases outside the gene matches. CDR3 amino acids: CASSLEDRPTYEQYF. CDR3 DNA sequence: TGCGCCAGCAGCCTGGAGGACAGGCCCACCTACGAGCAGTACTTC.

The chain is built from TRBV29-1 and TRBJ2-3; tentative D call: TRBD2 (6 bases). There are 13 residues in the CDR3. V was pared by 4 bases and J by 2 bases, with 10 bases between. CDR1 is SQVTM, CDR2 ANQGSEA, per germline. DNA for the CDR3: TGCAGCGTTGGAAGGGAGGCCACAGATACGCAGTATTTT. Amino acid sequence: CSVGREATDTQYF.